This paragraph covers one TCR beta chain sequence. Its antigen remains unknown. The sample belongs to a study of cytomegalovirus exposure and HLA in healthy donors. Profiling relied on immunoSEQ multiplex PCR, and the TCRdb table lists in-frame clones only, not all of them. The sample includes around 250,000 clones, almost 90% of them seen just once. The study's findings and limits: Associated with cytomegalovirus, according to the listing, were around 160 TCR beta chains.

Germline CDR1 reads LGHNA; CDR2 reads YSLEER. V was cut by 3 bases and J by 5 bases, with 17 bases left in between. This CDR3 is built from 15 residues. Input material: PBMCs. This chain joins TRBV4-3 and TRBJ2-7, with a weak D call TRBD1 (6 bases). The clonotype originates from a woman younger than 30 in good health and CMV-seronegative. The CDR3 DNA follows: TGCGCCAGCAGCCACCTACAGGGTCGGGTCAACGAGCAGTACTTC. Translating gives CASSHLQGRVNEQYF.